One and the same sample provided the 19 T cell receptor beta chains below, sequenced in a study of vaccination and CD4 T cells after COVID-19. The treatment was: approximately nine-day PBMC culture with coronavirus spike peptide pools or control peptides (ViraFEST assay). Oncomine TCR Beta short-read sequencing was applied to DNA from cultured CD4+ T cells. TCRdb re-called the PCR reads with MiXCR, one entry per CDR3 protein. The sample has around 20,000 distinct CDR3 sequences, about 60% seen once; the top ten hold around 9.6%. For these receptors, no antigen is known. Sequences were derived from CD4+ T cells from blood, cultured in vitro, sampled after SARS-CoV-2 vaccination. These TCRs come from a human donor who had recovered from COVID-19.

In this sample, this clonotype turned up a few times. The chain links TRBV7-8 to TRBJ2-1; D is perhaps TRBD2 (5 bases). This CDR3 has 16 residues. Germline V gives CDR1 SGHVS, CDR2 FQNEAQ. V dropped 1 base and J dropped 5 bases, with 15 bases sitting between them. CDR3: CASSLGKGESHNEQFF. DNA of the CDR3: TGTGCCAGCAGCTTAGGAAAGGGAGAGTCCCACAATGAGCAGTTCTTC.

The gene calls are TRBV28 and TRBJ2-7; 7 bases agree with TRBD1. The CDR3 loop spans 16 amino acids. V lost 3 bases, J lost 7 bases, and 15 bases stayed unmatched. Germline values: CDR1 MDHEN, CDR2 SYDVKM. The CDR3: CASSFGSAGGEGEQYF. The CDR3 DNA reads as TGTGCCAGCAGTTTTGGTTCGGCAGGGGGAGAAGGAGAGCAGTACTTC. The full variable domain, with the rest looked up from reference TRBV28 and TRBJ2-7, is DVKVTQSSRYLVKRTGEKVFLECVQDMDHENMFWYRQDPGLGLRLIYFSYDVKMKEKGDIPEGYSVSREKKERFSLILESASTNQTSMYLCASSFGSAGGEGEQYFGPGTRLTVT.

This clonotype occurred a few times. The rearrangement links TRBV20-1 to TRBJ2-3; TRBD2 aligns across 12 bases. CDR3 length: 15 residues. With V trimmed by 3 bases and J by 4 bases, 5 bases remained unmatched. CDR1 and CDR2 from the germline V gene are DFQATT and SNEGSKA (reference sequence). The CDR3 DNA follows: TGCAGTGCTAGCGGACTAGCGGGAAGTTCAGATACGCAGTATTTT. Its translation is CSASGLAGSSDTQYF.

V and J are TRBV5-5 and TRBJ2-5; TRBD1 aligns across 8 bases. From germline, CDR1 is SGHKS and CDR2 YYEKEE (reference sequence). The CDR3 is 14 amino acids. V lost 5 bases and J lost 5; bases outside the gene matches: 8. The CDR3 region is CASSYQGARETQYF. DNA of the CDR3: TGTGCCAGCAGTTACCAGGGGGCACGGGAGACCCAGTACTTC.

CDR3 DNA sequence: TGCGCCAGCAGCCAAGATCGGGGCAGCTCCTATAATTCACCCCTCCACTTT. Its protein product is CASSQDRGSSYNSPLHF. The chain combines TRBV4-1 with TRBJ1-6, with TRBD1 as a possible D gene (5 bases). CDR1 is MGHRA and CDR2 is YSYEKL in the germline V gene. This CDR3 comprises 17 residues. The V end lost 0 bases, the J end lost 0 bases, and 9 bases lay between the germline ends.

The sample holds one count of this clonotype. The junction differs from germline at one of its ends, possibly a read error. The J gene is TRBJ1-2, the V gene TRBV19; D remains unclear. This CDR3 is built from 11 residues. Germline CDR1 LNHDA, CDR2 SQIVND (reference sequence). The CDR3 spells CVSSLRGGYTF. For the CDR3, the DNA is TGTGTCAGTAGTCTGAGAGGTGGCTACACCTTC.

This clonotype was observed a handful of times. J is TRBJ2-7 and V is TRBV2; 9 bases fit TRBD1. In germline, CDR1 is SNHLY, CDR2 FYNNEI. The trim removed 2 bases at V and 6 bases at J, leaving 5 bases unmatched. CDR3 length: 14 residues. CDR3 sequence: CASSENRGLGEQYF. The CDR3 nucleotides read TGTGCCAGCAGTGAAAACAGGGGGCTCGGCGAGCAGTACTTC.

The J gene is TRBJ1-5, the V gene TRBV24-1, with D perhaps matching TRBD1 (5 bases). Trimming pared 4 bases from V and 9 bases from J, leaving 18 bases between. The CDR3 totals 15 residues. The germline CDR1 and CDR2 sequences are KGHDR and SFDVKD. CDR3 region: CATSDSRDGRGPQHF. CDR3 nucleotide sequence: TGTGCCACCAGTGACTCGAGGGATGGAAGGGGGCCCCAGCATTTT.

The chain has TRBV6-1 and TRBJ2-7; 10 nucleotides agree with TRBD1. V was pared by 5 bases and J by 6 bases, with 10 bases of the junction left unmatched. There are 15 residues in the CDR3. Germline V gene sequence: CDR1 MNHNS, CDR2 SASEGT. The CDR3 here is CASSPWGQGRSEQYF. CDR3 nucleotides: TGTGCCAGCAGTCCGTGGGGACAGGGGAGGAGCGAGCAGTACTTC.

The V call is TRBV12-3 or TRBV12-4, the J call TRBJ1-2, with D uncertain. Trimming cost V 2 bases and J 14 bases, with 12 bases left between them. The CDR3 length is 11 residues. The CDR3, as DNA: TGTGCCAGCAGTTTATACGGAAAGGGTACCTTC. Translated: CASSLYGKGTF.

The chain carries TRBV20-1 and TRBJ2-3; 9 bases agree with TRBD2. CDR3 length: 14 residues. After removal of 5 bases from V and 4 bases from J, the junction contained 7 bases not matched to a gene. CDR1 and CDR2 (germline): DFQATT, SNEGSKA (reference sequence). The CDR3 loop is CSADRREGADTQYF. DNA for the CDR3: TGCAGTGCTGATCGGCGGGAGGGCGCAGATACGCAGTATTTT.

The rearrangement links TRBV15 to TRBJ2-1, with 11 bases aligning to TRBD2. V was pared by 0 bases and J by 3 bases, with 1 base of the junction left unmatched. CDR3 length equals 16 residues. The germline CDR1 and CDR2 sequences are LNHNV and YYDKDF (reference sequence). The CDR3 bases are TGTGCCACCAGCAGAGAGGGACTAGCGGTCTACAATGAGCAGTTCTTC. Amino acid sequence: CATSREGLAVYNEQFF.

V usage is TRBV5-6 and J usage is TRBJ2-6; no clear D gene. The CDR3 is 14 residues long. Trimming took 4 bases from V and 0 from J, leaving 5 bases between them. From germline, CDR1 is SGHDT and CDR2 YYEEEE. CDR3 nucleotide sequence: TGTGCCAGCAGCACCCCCTCTGGGGCCAACGTCCTGACTTTC. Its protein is CASSTPSGANVLTF. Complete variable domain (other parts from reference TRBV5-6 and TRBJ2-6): DAGVTQSPTHLIKTRGQQVTLRCSPKSGHDTVSWYQQALGQGPQFIFQYYEEEERQRGNFPDRFSGHQFPNYSSELNVNALLLGDSALYLCASSTPSGANVLTFGAGSRLTVL.

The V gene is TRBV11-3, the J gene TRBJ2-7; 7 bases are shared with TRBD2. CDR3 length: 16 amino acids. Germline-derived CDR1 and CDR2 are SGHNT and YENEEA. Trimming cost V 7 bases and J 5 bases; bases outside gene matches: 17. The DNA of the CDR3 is TGTGCCAGCACCCACCGGGGAGGGCCGAGGTGGCACGAGCAGTACTTC. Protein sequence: CASTHRGGPRWHEQYF.

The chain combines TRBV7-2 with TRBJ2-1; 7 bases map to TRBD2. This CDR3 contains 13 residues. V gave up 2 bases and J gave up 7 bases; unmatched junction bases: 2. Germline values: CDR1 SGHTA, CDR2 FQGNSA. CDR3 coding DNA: TGTGCCAGCAGCTTACACGGGGGGAATGAGCAGTTCTTC. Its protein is CASSLHGGNEQFF. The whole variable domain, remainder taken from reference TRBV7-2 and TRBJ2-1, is GAGVSQSPSNKVTEKGKDVELRCDPISGHTALYWYRQSLGQGLEFLIYFQGNSAPDKSGLPSDRFSAERTGGSVSTLTIQRTQQEDSAVYLCASSLHGGNEQFFGPGTRLTVL.

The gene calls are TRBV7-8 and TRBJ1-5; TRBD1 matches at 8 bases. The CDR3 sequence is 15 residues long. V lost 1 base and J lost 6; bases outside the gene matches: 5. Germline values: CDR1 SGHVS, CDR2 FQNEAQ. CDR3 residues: CASSLGDRGTQPQHF. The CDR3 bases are TGTGCCAGCAGCTTAGGTGACAGGGGAACTCAGCCCCAGCATTTT.

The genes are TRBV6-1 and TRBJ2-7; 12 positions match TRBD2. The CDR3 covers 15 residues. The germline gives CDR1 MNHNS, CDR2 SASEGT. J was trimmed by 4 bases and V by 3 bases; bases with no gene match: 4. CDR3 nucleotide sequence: TGTGCCAGCAGTGAGCTAGCGGGGGGGCTGTACGAGCAGTACTTC. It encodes CASSELAGGLYEQYF.

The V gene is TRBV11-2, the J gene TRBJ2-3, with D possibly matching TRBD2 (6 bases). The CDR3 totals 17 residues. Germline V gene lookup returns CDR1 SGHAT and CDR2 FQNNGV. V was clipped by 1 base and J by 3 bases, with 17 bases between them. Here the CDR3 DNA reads TGTGCCAGCAGCTTAGGAGTAACGGCGGGATCTACAGATACGCAGTATTTT. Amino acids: CASSLGVTAGSTDTQYF.

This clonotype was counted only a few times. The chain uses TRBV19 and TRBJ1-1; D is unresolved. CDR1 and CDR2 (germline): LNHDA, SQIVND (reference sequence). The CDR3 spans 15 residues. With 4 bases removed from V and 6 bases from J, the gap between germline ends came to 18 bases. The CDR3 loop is CASSTPGLTKAEAFF. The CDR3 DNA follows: TGTGCCAGTAGTACGCCAGGCCTTACGAAGGCTGAAGCTTTCTTT.